This is a list of T cell receptor beta chains from one sample in a study of human T cells and chemical hapten exposure. TCRdb independently ran MiXCR on the reads; one entry per CDR3 protein. The sample holds fewer than 150,000 distinct CDR3 sequences; over 7.5% are singletons and the top ten take just over 1.4%. Sequenced material: whole blood. The receptor set was obtained from a human donor in good health. Some clones in this sample may be carry-over from other donors' samples. Each CDR3 is given with its conserved first and last residue. D genes are given only for firm matches. For some rows the clone size is stated as once, few or many, or as a class when expanded; others skip it.

j_call: TRBJ1-1
v_call: TRBV19
d_call: TRBD1
clone_size: .
cdr3_aa: CASSIFFQPGGAGTEAFF
cdr3_nt: TGTGCCAGTAGTATTTTCTTTCAGCCAGGGGGCGCGGGCACTGAAGCTTTCTTT

j_call: TRBJ1-1
v_call: TRBV20-1
d_call: .
clone_size: few
cdr3_aa: CSARERQVLKLGEAFF
cdr3_nt: TGCAGTGCTAGAGAGAGACAGGTATTGAAGTTGGGTGAAGCTTTCTTT

j_call: TRBJ2-3
v_call: TRBV20-1
d_call: TRBD2
clone_size: many
cdr3_aa: CSAYPLGLAGDASTDTQYF
cdr3_nt: TGCAGTGCCTACCCCTTAGGACTAGCGGGGGACGCTAGCACAGATACGCAGTATTTT

j_call: TRBJ2-3
v_call: TRBV29-1
d_call: TRBD2
clone_size: .
cdr3_aa: CSGLAGRGDTQYF
cdr3_nt: TGCAGCGGGTTAGCGGGGAGGGGAGATACGCAGTATTTT

j_call: TRBJ2-7
v_call: TRBV28
d_call: TRBD2
clone_size: many
cdr3_aa: CASSPGTSGSGEQYF
cdr3_nt: TGTGCCAGCAGTCCCGGGACTAGCGGGAGTGGCGAGCAGTACTTC

j_call: TRBJ2-1
v_call: TRBV29-1
d_call: .
clone_size: few
cdr3_aa: CSVEDLYSSQGNNEQFF
cdr3_nt: TGCAGCGTTGAAGACCTATATTCCTCTCAAGGGAACAATGAGCAGTTCTTC

j_call: TRBJ2-7
v_call: TRBV7-8
d_call: .
clone_size: few
cdr3_aa: CASSSGGRTLGGQYF
cdr3_nt: TGTGCCAGCAGCTCCGGGGGACGGACGTTAGGTGGGCAGTACTTC

j_call: TRBJ1-5
v_call: TRBV5-1
d_call: .
clone_size: few
cdr3_aa: CASSSKRGYPSSNQPQHF
cdr3_nt: TGCGCCAGCAGCTCCAAACGGGGCTACCCTTCTAGCAATCAGCCCCAGCATTTT

j_call: TRBJ2-7
v_call: TRBV20-1
d_call: TRBD2
clone_size: many
cdr3_aa: CSASQGLAGPYEQYF
cdr3_nt: TGCAGTGCTAGCCAGGGACTAGCGGGACCCTACGAGCAGTACTTC

j_call: TRBJ1-2
v_call: TRBV6-5
d_call: TRBD1
clone_size: many
cdr3_aa: CASSYRAGGDYGYTF
cdr3_nt: TGTGCCAGCAGTTACAGGGCAGGGGGCGACTATGGCTACACCTTC

j_call: TRBJ1-6
v_call: TRBV5-1
d_call: TRBD1
clone_size: many
cdr3_aa: CASSPTDRDRNSPLHF
cdr3_nt: TGCGCCAGCAGCCCCACAGACCGGGACAGGAATTCACCCCTCCACTTT

j_call: TRBJ2-7
v_call: TRBV2
d_call: TRBD2
clone_size: .
cdr3_aa: CASNSREGGSAYEQYF
cdr3_nt: TGTGCCAGCAACTCCCGGGAGGGGGGTTCCGCCTACGAGCAGTACTTC

j_call: TRBJ2-3
v_call: TRBV20-1
d_call: TRBD1
clone_size: .
cdr3_aa: CSAGTGETGTDTQYF
cdr3_nt: TGCAGTGCCGGGACAGGGGAAACGGGCACAGATACGCAGTATTTT

j_call: TRBJ2-5
v_call: TRBV12-3/TRBV12-4
d_call: TRBD2
clone_size: .
cdr3_aa: CASSWGLAGWETQYF
cdr3_nt: TGTGCCAGCAGTTGGGGACTAGCGGGATGGGAGACCCAGTACTTC

j_call: TRBJ2-7
v_call: TRBV18
d_call: .
clone_size: many
cdr3_aa: CASSPGTASYEQYF
cdr3_nt: TGTGCCAGCTCACCAGGGACTGCCTCCTACGAGCAGTACTTC

j_call: TRBJ2-7
v_call: TRBV2
d_call: .
clone_size: few
cdr3_aa: CASRPGAYEQYF
cdr3_nt: TGTGCCAGCAGACCCGGAGCCTACGAGCAGTACTTC

j_call: TRBJ1-2
v_call: TRBV7-9
d_call: TRBD1
clone_size: few
cdr3_aa: CASSLIAGQNYGYTF
cdr3_nt: TGTGCCAGCAGCTTAATAGCGGGACAGAACTATGGCTACACCTTC

j_call: TRBJ1-1
v_call: TRBV5-1
d_call: .
clone_size: few
cdr3_aa: CASSFSLMNTEAFF
cdr3_nt: TGCGCCAGCAGCTTTAGTTTGATGAACACTGAAGCTTTCTTT

j_call: TRBJ2-2
v_call: TRBV5-1
d_call: .
clone_size: few
cdr3_aa: CASSLGLQNTGELFF
cdr3_nt: TGCGCCAGCAGCTTGGGACTCCAGAACACCGGGGAGCTGTTTTTT

j_call: TRBJ2-7
v_call: TRBV25-1
d_call: TRBD2
clone_size: .
cdr3_aa: CASSVSGGLSYEQYF
cdr3_nt: TGTGCCAGCAGTGTTAGCGGGGGCCTTTCCTACGAGCAGTACTTC

j_call: TRBJ1-3
v_call: TRBV5-4
d_call: .
clone_size: few
cdr3_aa: CASSFGSGAFSGNTIYF
cdr3_nt: TGTGCCAGCAGCTTCGGCTCCGGGGCCTTCTCTGGAAACACCATATATTTT

j_call: TRBJ2-2
v_call: TRBV24-1
d_call: TRBD1
clone_size: few
cdr3_aa: CATSDATGVSVNTGELFF
cdr3_nt: TGTGCCACCAGTGATGCGACAGGGGTATCGGTCAACACCGGGGAGCTGTTTTTT